The present TCR beta chain was sequenced within a study of blood T cell repertoires in COVID-19. In the study overall: The study drew acute and convalescent COVID-19 samples from the United States, Italy and Spain. PBMCs, B-cell-depleted T cells, or T cells provided the cDNA or gDNA that made up the material.

In the source study's methods: The authors estimated nucleated cell counts from reference gene primer amplification. Using immunoSEQ multiplex PCR, the repertoire was profiled, and TCRdb retains in-frame clones only, with some absent. V and J calls and clone size are copied from that table; D and trimming were computed from the DNA. The data contain under 400,000 clones, more than 70% of them singletons. CDR3 length: 15 amino acids. Germline lookup yields CDR1 SGHTA and CDR2 FQGTGA. Deletions cut 5 bases from V and 9 bases from J, with 20 bases between. The clonotype comes from a woman in her twenties or thirties who had been exposed to COVID-19. The chain links TRBV7-3 to TRBJ2-4, with D perhaps TRBD1 (7 bases). Specimen: PBMCs or T cells enriched from blood (not recorded which). Here the CDR3 reads CASSRTGVEGGIQYF. The CDR3 region has the DNA TGTGCCAGCAGCCGTACAGGGGTGGAGGGCGGCATTCAGTACTTC. The variable domain in full, completed from reference TRBV7-3 and TRBJ2-4, reads GAGVSQTPSNKVTEKGKYVELRCDPISGHTALYWYRQSLGQGPEFLIYFQGTGAADDSGLPNDRFFAVRPEGSVSTLKIQRTERGDSAVYLCASSRTGVEGGIQYFGAGTRLSVL.